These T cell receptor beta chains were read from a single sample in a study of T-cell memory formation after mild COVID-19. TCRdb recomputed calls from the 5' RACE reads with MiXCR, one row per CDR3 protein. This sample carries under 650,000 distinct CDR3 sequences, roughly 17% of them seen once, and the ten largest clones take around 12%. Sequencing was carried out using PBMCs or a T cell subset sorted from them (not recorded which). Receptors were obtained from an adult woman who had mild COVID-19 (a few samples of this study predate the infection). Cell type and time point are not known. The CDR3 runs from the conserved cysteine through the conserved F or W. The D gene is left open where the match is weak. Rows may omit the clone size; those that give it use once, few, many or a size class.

cdr3_nt: TGTGCCAGCATCGGTACTAGCGCAAGGAGCTCCTACGAGCAGTACTTC
cdr3_aa: CASIGTSARSSYEQYF
j_call: TRBJ2-7
d_call: TRBD2
v_call: TRBV6-1
clone_size: few

cdr3_nt: TGTGCCACCAGTGATTTAAGGGGTCCACAGGGGGCAGGAGAGACCCAGTACTTC
cdr3_aa: CATSDLRGPQGAGETQYF
j_call: TRBJ2-5
d_call: TRBD1
v_call: TRBV24-1
clone_size: NA

cdr3_nt: TGTGCCAGCAGCTTGACAGTGAGGGACTACAATGAGCAGTTCTTC
cdr3_aa: CASSLTVRDYNEQFF
j_call: TRBJ2-1
d_call: NA
v_call: TRBV5-5
clone_size: NA

cdr3_nt: TGTGCCAGCAGCTTAGTTCGGGGATCGGGTCAGCCCCAGCATTTT
cdr3_aa: CASSLVRGSGQPQHF
j_call: TRBJ1-5
d_call: NA
v_call: TRBV7-2
clone_size: NA

cdr3_nt: TGTGCCAGCAGTGATCGGGAGCAGGATGAGCAGTTCTTC
cdr3_aa: CASSDREQDEQFF
j_call: TRBJ2-1
d_call: NA
v_call: TRBV6-4
clone_size: NA

cdr3_nt: TGTGCCAGCAGCTTATCACAGGGTCAAGAGCAGTTCTTC
cdr3_aa: CASSLSQGQEQFF
j_call: TRBJ2-1
d_call: NA
v_call: TRBV5-6
clone_size: NA

cdr3_nt: TGTGCCACCAAAGGAGTAACCGGGGAGCTGTTTTTT
cdr3_aa: CATKGVTGELFF
j_call: TRBJ2-2
d_call: NA
v_call: TRBV24-1
clone_size: NA

cdr3_nt: TGTGCCAGCAGCGGCCCAAACATTCAGTACTTC
cdr3_aa: CASSGPNIQYF
j_call: TRBJ2-4
d_call: NA
v_call: TRBV7-9
clone_size: NA

cdr3_nt: TGCAGCGTTGGGGACAGGAGGAACACTGAAGCTTTCTTT
cdr3_aa: CSVGDRRNTEAFF
j_call: TRBJ1-1
d_call: TRBD1
v_call: TRBV29-1
clone_size: NA

cdr3_nt: TGTGCCAGTAGTTCCAGGCTTGAAGCTTTCTTT
cdr3_aa: CASSSRLEAFF
j_call: TRBJ1-1
d_call: NA
v_call: TRBV19
clone_size: NA

cdr3_nt: TGTGCCAGCAGTGACTCGGGACAGGGGATCACAGATACGCAGTATTTT
cdr3_aa: CASSDSGQGITDTQYF
j_call: TRBJ2-3
d_call: TRBD1
v_call: TRBV25-1
clone_size: few

cdr3_nt: TGTGCCATCAGTGAAGGACTAGCGGGGCGCACAGATACGCAGTATTTT
cdr3_aa: CAISEGLAGRTDTQYF
j_call: TRBJ2-3
d_call: TRBD2
v_call: TRBV10-3
clone_size: NA

cdr3_nt: TGTGCCAGCAGCTTTGGACTAGCGGGCTTGGGCAATGAGCAGTTCTTC
cdr3_aa: CASSFGLAGLGNEQFF
j_call: TRBJ2-1
d_call: TRBD2
v_call: TRBV9
clone_size: NA

cdr3_nt: TGTGCCAGCAGCCGTGGGAAGACCCAGTACTTC
cdr3_aa: CASSRGKTQYF
j_call: TRBJ2-5
d_call: NA
v_call: TRBV7-6
clone_size: few

cdr3_nt: TGTGCCAGCAGCTCCCGTGTGGCGGTTGCTGGGGCCAACGTCCTGACTTTC
cdr3_aa: CASSSRVAVAGANVLTF
j_call: TRBJ2-6
d_call: NA
v_call: TRBV11-2
clone_size: NA

cdr3_nt: TGTGCCAGCAGTCAGGGGCCCCGAGAAGCTTTCTTT
cdr3_aa: CASSQGPREAFF
j_call: TRBJ1-1
d_call: NA
v_call: TRBV12-3/TRBV12-4
clone_size: few

cdr3_nt: TGTGCCAGCAGTCCCGATGGGGCGGGAGGCCCCTTGCCTCGGGTTGGCGAGCAGTACTTC
cdr3_aa: CASSPDGAGGPLPRVGEQYF
j_call: TRBJ2-7
d_call: TRBD2
v_call: TRBV12-3/TRBV12-4
clone_size: NA

cdr3_nt: TGTGCCAGTAGTATGGAGGGTCTTTTTAGGCAGTTCTTC
cdr3_aa: CASSMEGLFRQFF
j_call: TRBJ2-1
d_call: NA
v_call: TRBV19
clone_size: few

cdr3_nt: TGTGCCAGCAGTTTTACCCAACAGCTGAACACCGGGGAGCTGTTTTTT
cdr3_aa: CASSFTQQLNTGELFF
j_call: TRBJ2-2
d_call: NA
v_call: TRBV12-3/TRBV12-4
clone_size: NA

cdr3_nt: TGTGCCAGTACCATGACACGATCAACCAGCACAGATACGCAGTATTTT
cdr3_aa: CASTMTRSTSTDTQYF
j_call: TRBJ2-3
d_call: NA
v_call: TRBV19
clone_size: NA

cdr3_nt: TGTGCCACCAGTGATCACCCTAGCGCTGGCGACACCGGGGAGCTGTTTTTT
cdr3_aa: CATSDHPSAGDTGELFF
j_call: TRBJ2-2
d_call: NA
v_call: TRBV24-1
clone_size: NA

cdr3_nt: TGCGCCAGCAGGCCAACTAGCGGGTACGAGCAGTACTTC
cdr3_aa: CASRPTSGYEQYF
j_call: TRBJ2-7
d_call: TRBD2
v_call: TRBV5-1
clone_size: few